This T cell receptor beta chain was retrieved from a study of blood T cell repertoires in COVID-19. This CDR3 is built from 17 residues. Germline CDR1 reads LGHNA; CDR2 reads YSLEER. The ends lost 3 bases at V and 5 bases at J; junction bases unmatched: 14. Seattle researchers signed up patients amid active infection and tracked them longitudinally. Profiled with immunoSEQ multiplex PCR; TCRdb holds only in-frame clones, not every one. The repertoire holds roughly 150,000 clones, with 85% to 95% as singletons. This TCR came from a woman in her sixties with COVID-19, enrolled during active disease. The genes are TRBV4-3 and TRBJ1-1; 8 bases are a match to TRBD1. The sample taken for sequencing was peripheral blood. In DNA, the CDR3 is TGCGCCAGCAGCCACGCCCAGGGGCAGGGGGCCATAACTGAAGCTTTCTTT. Translating it yields CASSHAQGQGAITEAFF.